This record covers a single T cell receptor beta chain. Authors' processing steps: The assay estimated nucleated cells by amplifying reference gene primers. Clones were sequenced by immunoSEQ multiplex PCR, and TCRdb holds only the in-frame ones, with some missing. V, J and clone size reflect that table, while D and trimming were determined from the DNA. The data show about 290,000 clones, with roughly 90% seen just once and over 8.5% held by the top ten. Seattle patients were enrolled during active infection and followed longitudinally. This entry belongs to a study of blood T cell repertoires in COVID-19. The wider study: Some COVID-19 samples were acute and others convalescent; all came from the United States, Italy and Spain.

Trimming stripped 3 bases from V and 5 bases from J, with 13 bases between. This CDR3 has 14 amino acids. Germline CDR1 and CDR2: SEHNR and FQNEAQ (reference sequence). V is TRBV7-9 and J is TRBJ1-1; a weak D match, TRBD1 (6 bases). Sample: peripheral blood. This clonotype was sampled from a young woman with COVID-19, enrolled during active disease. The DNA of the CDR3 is TGTGCCAGCAGCTTCGGGGGGCGGGCGACTGAAGCTTTCTTT. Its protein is CASSFGGRATEAFF.